One and the same sample provided the 19 T cell receptor beta chains below, sequenced in a study of shared clonotypes between healthy human individuals. This table comes from immunoSEQ multiplex PCR, and its TCRdb copy is limited to in-frame clones, with some not included. Of about 1.5 million clones detected, 98% appear once; the ten largest clones hold roughly 0.42%. Specimen: naive CD4+ T cells sorted from blood. Indicated subset: CD45RA+ positively selected. The receptors derive from a man aged 30 to 39 in good health.

This chain joins TRBV18 and TRBJ2-7, with D perhaps matching TRBD2 (6 bases). The germline CDR1 and CDR2 sequences are KGHSH and LQKENI. The ends were cut back, 1 base at V and 2 bases at J, with 18 bases in the middle. The CDR3 extends over 17 amino acids. Here the CDR3 reads CASSPLEGQDKAYEQYF. The CDR3 coding sequence is TGTGCCAGCTCACCACTGGAGGGGCAGGATAAGGCCTACGAGCAGTACTTC. Using reference TRBV18 and TRBJ2-7 for the parts outside the CDR3, the full variable domain is NAGVMQNPRHLVRRRGQEARLRCSPMKGHSHVYWYRQLPEEGLKFMVYLQKENIIDESGMPKERFSAEFPKEGPSILRIQQVVRGDSAAYFCASSPLEGQDKAYEQYFGPGTRLTVT.

The chain recombines TRBV29-1 with TRBJ1-2, with D unclear. Trimming took 4 bases from V and 8 from J, leaving 14 bases between them. The germline CDR1 and CDR2 sequences are SQVTM and ANQGSEA. The CDR3 is made up of 12 amino acids. In nucleotides, the CDR3 is TGCAGCGTTGCGGGTAGAGGGCTCGGCTACACCTTC. Protein sequence: CSVAGRGLGYTF.

The chain has TRBV19 and TRBJ2-3; D perhaps matches TRBD2 (5 bases). Germline lookup yields CDR1 LNHDA and CDR2 SQIVND (reference sequence). V lost 5 bases, J lost 6 bases, and 15 bases lay in between. The CDR3 spans 14 residues. The CDR3 loop is CASSLGVAGDTQYF. The CDR3 bases are TGTGCCAGTAGTCTCGGGGTGGCGGGCGATACGCAGTATTTT.

This clone was found once. The V and J genes are TRBV29-1 and TRBJ2-3; D possibly corresponds to TRBD2 (5 bases). The CDR3 runs to 14 residues. CDR1 is SQVTM, CDR2 ANQGSEA, per germline. V was cut by 7 bases and J by 1 base, with 15 bases left in between. In DNA form, the CDR3 reads TGCAGCGCCCCCCCAACTAGTGGCACAGATACGCAGTATTTT. Protein: CSAPPTSGTDTQYF.

V gene TRBV18 combines with J gene TRBJ2-2, with 12 bases lining up with TRBD2. The CDR3 is 17 amino acids. J gave up 3 bases and V 3 bases, and 5 bases lay outside the gene matches. Germline V lookup: CDR1 KGHSH, CDR2 LQKENI. CDR3 sequence reads: CASSPTSGSRDTGELFF. As DNA, the CDR3 is TGTGCCAGCTCACCGACTAGCGGGAGTCGTGACACCGGGGAGCTGTTTTTT.

The rearrangement uses TRBV5-1 and TRBJ1-1; D perhaps matches TRBD1 (6 bases). Trimming removed 1 base from V and 1 base from J, with 11 bases in between. Germline loops: CDR1 SGHRS, CDR2 YFSETQ. The CDR3 is 15 residues long. The CDR3, as DNA: TGCGCCAGCAGCTTGACCGGACAGAGGAACACTGAAGCTTTCTTT. Translation: CASSLTGQRNTEAFF.

The CDR3 region is CSGVIYNEQFF. DNA of the CDR3: TGCAGCGGGGTCATTTACAATGAGCAGTTCTTC. The chain has TRBV29-1 and TRBJ2-1, with D unclear. This CDR3 has 11 residues. The V end was cut by 7 bases, the J end by 4 bases, with 8 bases between. The germline gives CDR1 SQVTM, CDR2 ANQGSEA.

The CDR3 spells CASSKRGAYEQYF. CDR3 nucleotide sequence: TGTGCCAGCAGCAAACGGGGGGCCTACGAGCAGTACTTC. This chain links TRBV9 with TRBJ2-7, with TRBD2 identical over 7 bases. This CDR3 is built from 13 residues. Germline CDR1 is SGDLS and CDR2 is YYNGEE. Losses at the gene ends were 4 bases for V and 2 bases for J; bases not matched to a gene: 3. The full variable domain, with the rest looked up from reference TRBV9 and TRBJ2-7, is DSGVTQTPKHLITATGQRVTLRCSPRSGDLSVYWYQQSLDQGLQFLIQYYNGEERAKGNILERFSAQQFPDLHSELNLSSLELGDSALYFCASSKRGAYEQYFGPGTRLTVT.

Remarks on this clone: This same CDR3 is encoded by further DNA sequences in the sample. V usage is TRBV4-3 and J usage is TRBJ1-5; D gene ambiguous. From germline, CDR1 is LGHNA and CDR2 YSLEER. V was shortened by 1 base and J by 3 bases, with 4 bases between the two germline ends. This CDR3 is built from 13 residues. CDR3 region: CASSQAINQPQHF. In DNA, the CDR3 is TGCGCCAGCAGCCAAGCGATCAATCAGCCCCAGCATTTT.

The rearrangement uses TRBV15 and TRBJ2-5; TRBD1 matches at 9 bases. V lost 1 base and J lost 4; bases outside the gene matches: 7. The CDR3 is 16 residues long. The V gene's germline CDR1 is LNHNV and CDR2 YYDKDF (reference sequence). The CDR3, as DNA: TGTGCCACCAGCAGAGGGGGACAGGGAGGAGCAGAGACCCAGTACTTC. Protein sequence: CATSRGGQGGAETQYF.

The genes are TRBV11-2 and TRBJ2-7; D may correspond to TRBD1 or TRBD2 (5 bases each). The germline CDR1 and CDR2 sequences are SGHAT and FQNNGV. This CDR3 is built from 14 residues. Trimming removed 7 bases from V and 2 bases from J, with 15 bases in between. The DNA of the CDR3 is TGTGCCAGCAAGACCGGGACGTCGACCTACGAGCAGTACTTC. The encoded protein is CASKTGTSTYEQYF.

The genes are TRBV6-4 and TRBJ1-2; D is ambiguous. The V and J ends lost 5 bases and 0 bases respectively, with 22 bases between them. The CDR3 sequence is 18 residues long. Germline loops: CDR1 MRHNA, CDR2 SNTAGT. The CDR3 coding sequence is TGTGCCAGCAGTTCAGAGGGCACGCTTCGGAACTCTAACTATGGCTACACCTTC. The encoded protein is CASSSEGTLRNSNYGYTF.

The chain recombines TRBV11-3 with TRBJ2-1; possible D gene TRBD2, 5 bases. In germline, CDR1 is SGHNT, CDR2 YENEEA. V lost 4 bases, J lost 7 bases, and 11 bases lay in between. The CDR3 extends over 13 amino acids. CDR3: CASSSPSGNEQFF. In DNA, the CDR3 is TGTGCCAGCAGCTCACCTTCGGGGAATGAGCAGTTCTTC.

V usage is TRBV19 and J usage is TRBJ2-1; D is ambiguous. Germline V CDR1 and CDR2: LNHDA, SQIVND (reference sequence). Trimming took off 5 bases at V and 6 bases at J, with 14 bases between the two ends. The CDR3 is made up of 14 amino acids. CDR3 region: CASSRPPGGNEQFF. The DNA for the CDR3 is TGTGCCAGTAGTCGACCCCCCGGCGGCAATGAGCAGTTCTTC.

The table lists this clone with a count of one. The chain couples TRBV28 to TRBJ2-1; D gene unclear. There are 15 residues in the CDR3. The germline V and J ends were trimmed by 3 bases and 2 bases, with 11 bases remaining between them. Germline assignment: CDR1 MDHEN and CDR2 SYDVKM. This chain's CDR3 is CASSFDARTYNEQFF. The CDR3, as DNA: TGTGCCAGCAGTTTTGACGCTAGGACCTACAATGAGCAGTTCTTC.

This clone was recorded only once. Other DNA sequences in this sample translate to the same CDR3. The chain has TRBV6-5 and TRBJ2-7; D remains unclear. V dropped 0 bases and J dropped 1 base, with 4 bases sitting between them. This CDR3 is 13 amino acids long. Germline V gene lookup returns CDR1 MNHEY and CDR2 SVGAGI. The CDR3 loop is CASSYSISYEQYF. The CDR3 DNA is TGTGCCAGCAGTTACTCGATTTCCTACGAGCAGTACTTC.

This clone was observed a single time. The chain combines TRBV28 with TRBJ2-7, with TRBD2 as a possible D gene (6 bases). CDR3 length: 14 residues. Germline V CDR1 and CDR2: MDHEN, SYDVKM. The V gene lost 2 bases and the J gene lost 3 bases, with 11 bases spanning the gap. CDR3 protein: CASSLAGPYYEQYF. The CDR3 bases are TGTGCCAGCAGTTTAGCGGGACCCTACTACGAGCAGTACTTC.

The rearrangement links TRBV2 to TRBJ2-7; D call uncertain. CDR1 is SNHLY and CDR2 is FYNNEI in the germline V gene. Deletions cut 6 bases from V and 3 bases from J, with 9 bases between. The CDR3 has 12 residues. The CDR3 DNA reads TGTGCCAGCAGACCGGACCGCTACGAGCAGTACTTC. Residues: CASRPDRYEQYF.

The chain joins TRBV18 to TRBJ2-6; no clear D. V was cut by 3 bases and J by 3 bases, with 9 bases left in between. The CDR3 spans 15 residues. CDR1 and CDR2 from the germline V gene are KGHSH and LQKENI. CDR3 loop: CASSPLFGGANVLTF. CDR3 nucleotide sequence: TGTGCCAGCTCACCTTTGTTCGGTGGGGCCAACGTCCTGACTTTC. The full variable domain, in which reference TRBV18 and TRBJ2-6 provide the parts outside the CDR3, is NAGVMQNPRHLVRRRGQEARLRCSPMKGHSHVYWYRQLPEEGLKFMVYLQKENIIDESGMPKERFSAEFPKEGPSILRIQQVVRGDSAAYFCASSPLFGGANVLTFGAGSRLTVL.